A selection of T cell receptor beta chains follows, all from one sample in a study of shared clonotypes between healthy human individuals. Method: immunoSEQ multiplex PCR; TCRdb's copy keeps in-frame clones and lacks some. The sample includes roughly 2.5 million clones, 90% to 95% seen only once; the top ten take 0.13% to 0.15%. The sequenced material came from naive CD4+ T cells sorted from blood. The receptor set was obtained from a young man in good health. CDR3s include the opening cysteine and the closing phenylalanine or tryptophan. Each record gives: clone size, D gene, V gene, J gene, CDR3 DNA, CDR3 protein. A D gene is named only where the DNA matches it firmly. Where a row states a size, it is once, few, many or the class of an expanded clone; other rows omit it.

clone size: NA
D gene: NA
V gene: TRBV19
J gene: TRBJ2-5
CDR3 DNA: TGTGCCAGTAGCATGGGTCCGGCCGGGTATCAAACCCAGTACTTC
CDR3 protein: CASSMGPAGYQTQYF

clone size: once
D gene: TRBD1
V gene: TRBV10-1
J gene: TRBJ1-2
CDR3 DNA: TGCGCCACCCGAAGGGGGCGTTGGTATGGCTACACCTTC
CDR3 protein: CATRRGRWYGYTF

clone size: NA
D gene: TRBD1
V gene: TRBV9
J gene: TRBJ2-2
CDR3 DNA: TGTGCCAGCAGCGCCACCGGGACAGGGTCAACGAACACCGGGGAGCTGTTTTTT
CDR3 protein: CASSATGTGSTNTGELFF

clone size: once
D gene: TRBD1
V gene: TRBV2
J gene: TRBJ2-4
CDR3 DNA: TGTGCCAGCAGTGCAGGGACAGGGGATGCCAAAAACATTCAGTACTTC
CDR3 protein: CASSAGTGDAKNIQYF

clone size: NA
D gene: TRBD1
V gene: TRBV29-1
J gene: TRBJ2-7
CDR3 DNA: TGCAGCGTTCGAATCTTTGGGACAGTCTACGAGCAGTACTTC
CDR3 protein: CSVRIFGTVYEQYF

clone size: NA
D gene: NA
V gene: TRBV7-2
J gene: TRBJ1-2
CDR3 DNA: TGTGCCAGCAGCTCGACAGGAAACTATGGCTACACCTTC
CDR3 protein: CASSSTGNYGYTF

clone size: NA
D gene: NA
V gene: TRBV11-2
J gene: TRBJ2-3
CDR3 DNA: TGTGCCAGCAGCGCCTTCTCTCAGGGCACAGATACGCAGTATTTT
CDR3 protein: CASSAFSQGTDTQYF

clone size: NA
D gene: TRBD2
V gene: TRBV10-3
J gene: TRBJ2-2
CDR3 DNA: TGTGCCATCACCAAAGAAGGACTAGCGGGAGCGAACACCGGGGAGCTGTTTTTT
CDR3 protein: CAITKEGLAGANTGELFF

clone size: few
D gene: NA
V gene: TRBV7-7
J gene: TRBJ1-3
CDR3 DNA: TGTGCTAGCAGCGCACCCGGAAACACCATATATTTT
CDR3 protein: CASSAPGNTIYF

clone size: NA
D gene: TRBD1
V gene: TRBV6-5
J gene: TRBJ1-5
CDR3 DNA: TGTGCCAGCAGTTCAGGGGGGGAATATAGCAATCAGCCCCAGCATTTT
CDR3 protein: CASSSGGEYSNQPQHF

clone size: NA
D gene: NA
V gene: TRBV14
J gene: TRBJ2-3
CDR3 DNA: TGTGCCAGCAGCCTCTCCTTGGACGCTATTAGCACAGATACGCAGTATTTT
CDR3 protein: CASSLSLDAISTDTQYF

clone size: NA
D gene: NA
V gene: TRBV4-1
J gene: TRBJ2-2
CDR3 DNA: TGCGCCAGCAGCCTCCCCGCGGCAGATCATACCGGGGAGCTGTTTTTT
CDR3 protein: CASSLPAADHTGELFF

clone size: once
D gene: TRBD2
V gene: TRBV7-2
J gene: TRBJ2-3
CDR3 DNA: TGTGCCAGCAGCATGGGACTAGCGGGGCCCACAGATACGCAGTATTTT
CDR3 protein: CASSMGLAGPTDTQYF

clone size: NA
D gene: NA
V gene: TRBV19
J gene: TRBJ1-4
CDR3 DNA: TGTGCCAGTAGTTACAGGGAAGGTAATGAAAAACTGTTTTTT
CDR3 protein: CASSYREGNEKLFF

clone size: few
D gene: NA
V gene: TRBV5-8
J gene: TRBJ1-5
CDR3 DNA: TGTGCCAGCAGCTTGGATCAGCCCCAGCATTTT
CDR3 protein: CASSLDQPQHF

clone size: NA
D gene: NA
V gene: TRBV5-1
J gene: TRBJ1-5
CDR3 DNA: TGCGCCAGCAGCCCCCGCGAGGGCAATCAGCCCCAGCATTTT
CDR3 protein: CASSPREGNQPQHF

clone size: NA
D gene: TRBD1
V gene: TRBV19
J gene: TRBJ1-1
CDR3 DNA: TGTGCCGGCGGGACAGGGATGAACACTGAAGCTTTCTTT
CDR3 protein: CAGGTGMNTEAFF

clone size: NA
D gene: NA
V gene: TRBV6-6
J gene: TRBJ2-7
CDR3 DNA: TGTGCCAGCAGTTACTCGATCCCGGACACTCATAATGAGCAGTACTTC
CDR3 protein: CASSYSIPDTHNEQYF

clone size: NA
D gene: TRBD2
V gene: TRBV5-1
J gene: TRBJ2-1
CDR3 DNA: TGCGCCAGCAGCCGAGGGACTAGCGGGGTCGGTGAGCAGTTCTTC
CDR3 protein: CASSRGTSGVGEQFF

clone size: NA
D gene: TRBD1
V gene: TRBV7-2
J gene: TRBJ1-6
CDR3 DNA: TGTGCCAGCAGCTTAGGAGGGGGCAATTCACCCCTCCACTTT
CDR3 protein: CASSLGGGNSPLHF

clone size: NA
D gene: NA
V gene: TRBV27
J gene: TRBJ1-2
CDR3 DNA: TGTGCCAGCAGTTCCCCCGGGGGCTATGGCTACACCTTC
CDR3 protein: CASSSPGGYGYTF

clone size: NA
D gene: TRBD1
V gene: TRBV4-3
J gene: TRBJ2-7
CDR3 DNA: TGCGCCAGCAGCCATGTAGAGGGGGCCCAGGAGCAGTACTTC
CDR3 protein: CASSHVEGAQEQYF

clone size: NA
D gene: NA
V gene: TRBV27
J gene: TRBJ2-7
CDR3 DNA: TGTGCCAGCAGGGGGACCGGTGGGACCTACGAGCAGTACTTC
CDR3 protein: CASRGTGGTYEQYF

clone size: NA
D gene: TRBD2
V gene: TRBV2
J gene: TRBJ2-1
CDR3 DNA: TGTGCCAGCAGCCTTGGACTAGCGGCCCTGAATGAGCAGTTCTTC
CDR3 protein: CASSLGLAALNEQFF

clone size: once
D gene: NA
V gene: TRBV7-9
J gene: TRBJ1-2
CDR3 DNA: TGTGCCAGCAGCTTATCGATCACCGCAGCTAACTATGGCTACACCTTC
CDR3 protein: CASSLSITAANYGYTF

clone size: NA
D gene: TRBD1
V gene: TRBV7-9
J gene: TRBJ1-2
CDR3 DNA: TGTGCCAGCAGCAGCGGGACAGCGTATGGCTACACCTTC
CDR3 protein: CASSSGTAYGYTF

clone size: NA
D gene: NA
V gene: TRBV14
J gene: TRBJ2-2
CDR3 DNA: TGTGCCAGCAGCCGAAACCCAGGGCCGAACACCGGGGAGCTGTTTTTT
CDR3 protein: CASSRNPGPNTGELFF

clone size: NA
D gene: NA
V gene: TRBV9
J gene: TRBJ2-1
CDR3 DNA: TGTGCCAGCAGCGTAGAGGCAGGGGGAGGGGGTAATGAGCAGTTCTTC
CDR3 protein: CASSVEAGGGGNEQFF

clone size: NA
D gene: TRBD2
V gene: TRBV2
J gene: TRBJ2-5
CDR3 DNA: TGTGCCAGCGATCTACTAGCGGGGGAACAAGAGACCCAGTACTTC
CDR3 protein: CASDLLAGEQETQYF

clone size: few
D gene: NA
V gene: TRBV2
J gene: TRBJ1-2
CDR3 DNA: TGTGCCAGCAGTCCGCAAAATGGCTACACCTTC
CDR3 protein: CASSPQNGYTF